The 2 T cell receptor beta chains presented below share a single source sample, sequenced in a study of tumor-infiltrating lymphocytes in localized non-small cell lung cancer. Sequenced by immunoSEQ multiplex PCR; TCRdb stores in-frame clones only, minus some. Of 15,000 to 20,000 clones in the sample, around 72% were seen once. The specimen was lung tumor tissue. Every receptor here comes from a human donor with non-small cell lung cancer.

This clone was detected once. V gene TRBV18 combines with J gene TRBJ1-4, with 10 bases lining up with TRBD1. The germline gives CDR1 KGHSH, CDR2 LQKENI. CDR3 length: 15 amino acids. V trimming: 5 bases; J trimming: 6 bases; junction bases outside the gene matches: 6. The CDR3 loop reads CASSAAGQGYEKLFF. As DNA, the CDR3 is TGTGCCAGCTCAGCCGCGGGACAGGGGTATGAAAAACTGTTTTTT.

The V gene is TRBV12-5, the J gene TRBJ1-5, with D perhaps matching TRBD1 (5 bases). V was cut by 6 bases and J by 8 bases, with 14 bases left in between. Germline CDR1 is LGHNT and CDR2 is FRNRAP. The CDR3 is 13 amino acids. Here the CDR3 reads CASGPGTSEPQHF. CDR3 coding DNA: TGTGCTAGTGGCCCCGGGACCTCCGAGCCCCAGCATTTT.